The 8 T cell receptor beta chains presented below share a single source sample, sequenced in a study of cytomegalovirus exposure and HLA in healthy donors. This PCR relied on a set of 60 Vbeta primers and 13 Jbeta primers. Data came from immunoSEQ multiplex PCR; TCRdb stores just in-frame clones and leaves some out. This sample yields 250,000 or so clones, of which approximately 80% are seen a single time; 7% to 9% belongs to the top ten. The sequenced material came from PBMCs. These TCRs come from a woman aged 55-70 years in good health and CMV-seropositive.

The chain uses TRBV19 and TRBJ2-7; the D gene is possibly TRBD2 (6 bases). CDR1 is LNHDA and CDR2 is SQIVND in the germline V gene (reference sequence). The CDR3 length is 14 residues. Trimming removed 4 bases from V and 3 bases from J, with 13 bases in between. CDR3 region: CASSTAGGGYEQYF. As DNA, the CDR3 is TGTGCCAGTAGTACAGCGGGTGGGGGCTACGAGCAGTACTTC. Full variable domain (remainder filled in from reference TRBV19 and TRBJ2-7): DGGITQSPKYLFRKEGQNVTLSCEQNLNHDAMYWYRQDPGQGLRLIYYSQIVNDFQKGDIAEGYSVSREKKESFPLTVTSAQKNPTAFYLCASSTAGGGYEQYFGPGTRLTVT.

The gene calls are TRBV9 and TRBJ2-4; 8 bases map to TRBD1. CDR1 SGDLS and CDR2 YYNGEE come from the germline V gene. Trimming cost V 4 bases and J 7 bases; bases outside gene matches: 4. This CDR3 has 13 residues. CDR3 sequence reads: CASSQDRGNIQYF. As DNA, the CDR3 is TGTGCCAGCAGCCAAGACAGGGGTAACATTCAGTACTTC.

This clone was picked up one time. The chain recombines TRBV9 with TRBJ1-4; tentative D call: TRBD1 (6 bases). Trimming took off 3 bases at V and 14 bases at J, with 17 bases between the two ends. CDR3 length: 13 amino acids. Germline V gene lookup returns CDR1 SGDLS and CDR2 YYNGEE. The CDR3 nucleotides read TGTGCCAGCAGCGCCGAAGGGCCGGGACATCTGTTTTTT. This encodes CASSAEGPGHLFF.

The chain is built from TRBV27 and TRBJ2-1; a possible D gene is TRBD1 (6 bases). Trimming removed 4 bases at V and 2 bases at J, with 9 bases between. This CDR3 comprises 14 residues. Germline CDR1 reads MNHEY; CDR2 reads SMNVEV (reference sequence). The CDR3: CASSSRDTYNEQFF. DNA of the CDR3: TGTGCCAGCAGTTCACGGGACACCTACAATGAGCAGTTCTTC.

The chain recombines TRBV7-9 with TRBJ2-3; D is possibly TRBD1 (5 bases). Deletions cut 5 bases from V and 4 bases from J, with 13 bases between. Germline lookup yields CDR1 SEHNR and CDR2 FQNEAQ (reference sequence). The CDR3 loop spans 14 amino acids. The CDR3 region is CASSPDRCSDTQYF. CDR3 in DNA: TGTGCCAGCAGCCCTGACAGATGCTCAGATACGCAGTATTTT.

V is TRBV11-3 and J is TRBJ2-1, with D maybe TRBD2 (6 bases). Trimming pared 5 bases from V and 3 bases from J, leaving 8 bases between. Germline CDR1 reads SGHNT; CDR2 reads YENEEA. The CDR3 contains 13 residues. This CDR3 reads CASSRGIYNEQFF. CDR3 coding DNA: TGTGCCAGCAGCCGCGGGATCTACAATGAGCAGTTCTTC.

The V and J genes are TRBV2 and TRBJ2-1, with 10 nucleotides matching TRBD2. V lost 11 bases and J lost 6; bases outside the gene matches: 19. Per germline, CDR1 SNHLY and CDR2 FYNNEI. This CDR3 has 17 amino acids. The CDR3 loop reads CAALGKKREGPGNEQFF. The CDR3 region has the DNA TGTGCCGCCTTAGGGAAGAAGCGGGAGGGCCCGGGCAATGAGCAGTTCTTC.

This clone was found a few times. The V and J genes are TRBV6-1 and TRBJ2-3; a possible D gene is TRBD2 (6 bases). The CDR3 covers 13 residues. The germline V gene has CDR1 MNHNS and CDR2 SASEGT. V shed 3 bases and J shed 11 bases, with 15 bases lying between them. Here the CDR3 DNA reads TGTGCCAGCAGTGATCGGTCCCTGGGGGGGCAGTATTTT. Protein product: CASSDRSLGGQYF.